The 3 T cell receptor beta chains below were found in one sample sequenced in a study of T cell responses to AZD1222 COVID-19 vaccine. Sequenced by immunoSEQ multiplex PCR; TCRdb stores in-frame clones only, minus some. The repertoire holds 210,000 or so clones, with 94% as singletons. Here the sequenced sample was peripheral blood, taken 28 days after the second dose of the MenACWY control vaccine. These receptors originate from an adult who received the MenACWY meningococcal vaccine as a control.

This clone was seen just once. The chain links TRBV6-6 to TRBJ2-1, with a possible D match to TRBD2 (6 bases). This CDR3 comprises 12 residues. Germline CDR1 MNHNY, CDR2 SVGAGI (reference sequence). The ends were cut back, 6 bases at V and 8 bases at J, with 11 bases in the middle. CDR3 sequence reads: CASRRGMDEQFF. The CDR3 bases are TGTGCCAGCAGGCGCGGGATGGATGAGCAGTTCTTC.

This clone was seen more than once but under ten times. The rearrangement joins TRBV7-9 to TRBJ2-1, with TRBD1 matching 10 bases. Germline CDR1 SEHNR, CDR2 FQNEAQ (reference sequence). CDR3 size: 15 residues. V was pared by 1 base and J by 8 bases, with 5 bases of the junction left unmatched. The CDR3 sequence: CASSLDGTGADEQFF. The CDR3 nucleotides read TGTGCCAGCAGCTTAGACGGGACAGGGGCCGATGAGCAGTTCTTC.

The chain employs TRBV23-1 and TRBJ2-4; 7 bases are shared with TRBD2. TRBV23-1 is treated as an ORF (open reading frame) with a function not yet certain. The CDR3 runs 19 residues. V lost 2 bases to trimming and J lost 0 bases; unmatched junction nucleotides: 13. CDR3 sequence reads: CASSQPPQASGLAKNIQYF. CDR3 sequence (DNA): TGCGCCAGCAGTCAACCCCCACAGGCTAGCGGACTAGCCAAAAACATTCAGTACTTC.